The 24 T cell receptor beta chains in this list originate from one sample, sequenced in a study of vaccination and CD4 T cells after COVID-19. The antigens for these receptors are not known. Specified treatment: roughly 11-day PBMC culture with coronavirus spike peptide pools or control peptides (ViraFEST assay). Oncomine TCR Beta short-read sequencing was applied to DNA from cultured CD4+ T cells. One entry per CDR3 protein, called by TCRdb with MiXCR from the PCR reads. The profile covers about 14,000 distinct CDR3 sequences, with around 55% appearing a single time and around 8% taken by the ten largest. Specimen: CD4+ T cells from blood, cultured in vitro, collected before SARS-CoV-2 vaccination. The receptors were gathered from a human donor who had recovered from COVID-19.

The chain combines TRBV7-8 with TRBJ2-3; 8 bases agree with TRBD2. After removal of 5 bases from V and 5 bases from J, the junction contained 3 bases not matched to a gene. This CDR3 contains 13 residues. CDR1 and CDR2 from the germline V gene are SGHVS and FQNEAQ. CDR3 nucleotides: TGTGCCAGCAGCCCGGGAGGGCTAGATACGCAGTATTTT. It encodes CASSPGGLDTQYF.

This chain uses TRBV11-3 with TRBJ2-3; 7 positions agree with TRBD2. The V gene's germline CDR1 is SGHNT and CDR2 YENEEA. Trimming took 1 base from V and 8 from J; bases not matched to a gene: 9. The CDR3 consists of 15 residues. CDR3 DNA: TGTGCCAGCAGCTTAGCTGGCGGGGGTTGGATTACGCAGTATTTT. Translating gives CASSLAGGGWITQYF.

The chain is built from TRBV6-1 and TRBJ1-1; D unresolved. The CDR3 runs to 14 residues. V lost 6 bases and J 0 bases, leaving 11 bases between the germline ends. The germline CDR1 and CDR2 sequences are MNHNS and SASEGT. The CDR3 DNA follows: TGTGCCAGCAGCACCGTACTGTTGAACACTGAAGCTTTCTTT. It encodes CASSTVLLNTEAFF.

The chain recombines TRBV11-2 with TRBJ2-1, with D perhaps assigned TRBD1 or TRBD2 (5 bases each). The CDR3 covers 13 residues. The V gene lost 8 bases and the J gene lost 0 bases, with 8 bases spanning the gap. Germline-derived CDR1 and CDR2 are SGHAT and FQNNGV. For the CDR3, the DNA is TGTGCCAGCGGGGGAAGCTCCTACAATGAGCAGTTCTTC. It is translated as CASGGSSYNEQFF.

A few counts support this clonotype. The V gene is TRBV11-3, the J gene TRBJ2-3, with 9 bases matching TRBD2. Germline V CDR1 and CDR2: SGHNT, YENEEA. The CDR3 is made up of 16 amino acids. V lost 1 base and J lost 1; bases outside the gene matches: 3. CDR3 DNA sequence: TGTGCCAGCAGCTTAGCTAGCGGGACTCGCACAGATACGCAGTATTTT. Its translation: CASSLASGTRTDTQYF.

The rearrangement joins TRBV6-5 to TRBJ1-3; D unresolved. The CDR3 totals 13 residues. V was trimmed by 4 bases and J by 10 bases, leaving 14 bases between them. CDR1 MNHEY and CDR2 SVGAGI come from the germline V gene. CDR3 sequence (DNA): TGTGCCAGCAGTTCCGCGTCCCGGGGAACCATATATTTT. Protein: CASSSASRGTIYF.

This clonotype was counted a single time. The V gene is TRBV6-1, the J gene TRBJ2-6; TRBD1 matches at 8 bases. The germline gives CDR1 MNHNS, CDR2 SASEGT. Trimming removed 6 bases from V and 0 bases from J; junction bases left unmatched: 4. The CDR3 runs to 16 residues. The CDR3 loop is CASSRQGPSGANVLTF. Here the CDR3 DNA reads TGTGCCAGCAGCAGACAGGGGCCCTCTGGGGCCAACGTCCTGACTTTC.

This clonotype is a singleton in its sample. The gene calls are TRBV28 and TRBJ1-5; 9 bases map to TRBD1. V shed 6 bases and J 1 base; nucleotides not matched to a gene: 13. The germline V gene encodes CDR1 MDHEN and CDR2 SYDVKM. This CDR3 is 18 amino acids long. The CDR3 DNA follows: TGTGCCAGCAGCGCCCCCCCCGGGACAGGGAGAAGCAATCAGCCCCAGCATTTT. Residues: CASSAPPGTGRSNQPQHF.

The chain couples TRBV19 to TRBJ1-5, with TRBD1 matching over 7 bases. CDR1 and CDR2 from the germline V gene are LNHDA and SQIVND (reference sequence). The CDR3 is 14 residues long. V dropped 5 bases and J dropped 5; count of bases not matched to a gene: 6. The CDR3 nucleotides read TGTGCCAGTAGTTTTCCAGGGGGGGATCAGCCCCAGCATTTT. This codes for CASSFPGGDQPQHF. The variable domain in full, completed from reference TRBV19 and TRBJ1-5, reads DGGITQSPKYLFRKEGQNVTLSCEQNLNHDAMYWYRQDPGQGLRLIYYSQIVNDFQKGDIAEGYSVSREKKESFPLTVTSAQKNPTAFYLCASSFPGGDQPQHFGDGTRLSIL.

Here the CDR3 DNA reads TGCAGTGCTAGAGCCCCCTCCAGCTCCTACAATGAGCAGTTCTTC. Translating gives CSARAPSSSYNEQFF. This chain connects TRBV20-1 to TRBJ2-1; no definite D call. The CDR3 consists of 15 residues. CDR1 and CDR2 (germline): DFQATT, SNEGSKA (reference sequence). V lost 1 base and J 0 bases, leaving 10 bases between the germline ends.

The V gene is TRBV7-9, the J gene TRBJ2-5; 7 bases fit TRBD1. The V gene end was trimmed by 5 bases and the J gene end by 5 bases; junction bases not matched to a gene: 8. Looked up from germline, CDR1 is SEHNR and CDR2 is FQNEAQ (reference sequence). The CDR3 totals 14 residues. In DNA, the CDR3 is TGTGCCAGCAGCAAGAGAAGGGGGCTGGAGACCCAGTACTTC. This translates into CASSKRRGLETQYF.

V and J are TRBV19 and TRBJ2-7; a possible D gene is TRBD2 (7 bases). CDR1 is LNHDA and CDR2 is SQIVND in the germline V gene (reference sequence). The CDR3 sequence is 12 residues long. V gave up 3 bases and J gave up 6 bases, with 9 bases separating them. DNA of the CDR3: TGTGCCAGTAGTATGGGAGGGGGCGAGCAGTACTTC. This sequence encodes CASSMGGGEQYF.

This sequence joins TRBV28 and TRBJ1-1; 8 bases fit TRBD1. The CDR3 spans 16 residues. Germline CDR1 is MDHEN and CDR2 is SYDVKM. The V gene end was trimmed by 6 bases and the J gene end by 3 bases; junction bases not matched to a gene: 12. Here the CDR3 DNA reads TGTGCCAGCAGGTCGGACCCCAGGGGGCGGCACACTGAAGCTTTCTTT. Its protein is CASRSDPRGRHTEAFF. The complete variable domain, with remaining parts taken from reference TRBV28 and TRBJ1-1, reads DVKVTQSSRYLVKRTGEKVFLECVQDMDHENMFWYRQDPGLGLRLIYFSYDVKMKEKGDIPEGYSVSREKKERFSLILESASTNQTSMYLCASRSDPRGRHTEAFFGQGTRLTVV.

This clonotype was detected only a few times. The chain joins TRBV20-1 to TRBJ1-2, with D tentatively TRBD1 (5 bases). Trimming cost V 6 bases and J 2 bases, with 19 bases left between them. The CDR3 runs 15 residues. From germline, CDR1 is DFQATT and CDR2 SNEGSKA (reference sequence). The CDR3 loop reads CSAHPPMAGNYGYTF. In DNA form, the CDR3 reads TGCAGTGCCCATCCCCCTATGGCAGGGAACTATGGCTACACCTTC.

The chain has TRBV30 and TRBJ1-5; no firm D call. Trimming removed 2 bases at V and 7 bases at J, with 12 bases between. CDR1 GTSNPN and CDR2 SVGIG come from the germline V gene (reference sequence). The CDR3 consists of 13 residues. The CDR3 here is CAWSSGLGQPQHF. The CDR3 DNA sequence: TGTGCCTGGAGTAGTGGGCTTGGGCAGCCCCAGCATTTT.

This clonotype was picked up a small number of times. The V and J genes are TRBV19 and TRBJ1-1; tentatively, D is TRBD1 (6 bases). V lost 4 bases to trimming and J lost 5 bases, with 20 bases between them. The CDR3 contains 16 residues. The germline CDR1 and CDR2 sequences are LNHDA and SQIVND (reference sequence). The CDR3 DNA reads as TGTGCCAGTAGTACTGGGGGGCCGGGGTCGGAGACTGAAGCTTTCTTT. The encoded protein is CASSTGGPGSETEAFF.

The chain combines TRBV7-8 with TRBJ1-6; D is unclear. Germline V lookup: CDR1 SGHVS, CDR2 FQNEAQ. Trimming stripped 8 bases from V and 7 bases from J, with 6 bases between. The CDR3 has 11 residues. In nucleotides, the CDR3 is TGTGCCAGCGGACCGAATTCACCCCTCCACTTT. Translating it yields CASGPNSPLHF.

This clonotype has only one observation. The genes are TRBV7-8 and TRBJ2-4; 10 nucleotides line up with TRBD2. The CDR3 totals 15 residues. V trimming: 8 bases; J trimming: 8 bases; junction bases outside the gene matches: 12. Germline loops: CDR1 SGHVS, CDR2 FQNEAQ. CDR3 sequence reads: CASQLSGRIKDIQYF. The CDR3 DNA reads TGTGCCAGCCAACTTAGCGGGAGGATTAAGGACATTCAGTACTTC.

This clonotype was observed a few times. This rearrangement joins TRBV21-1 to TRBJ2-5; the DNA was not compared with TRBD1, the D call given in the table. TRBV21-1 is designated a pseudogene. The CDR3 is 15 amino acids. CDR3 sequence reads: CASSTTHRDQETQYF. The DNA of the CDR3 is TGTGCCAGCAGCACTACCCACAGGGACCAAGAGACCCAGTACTTC.

The chain couples TRBV7-2 to TRBJ2-2; TRBD1 or TRBD2 may be the D gene (6 bases each). V was shortened by 0 bases and J by 0 bases, with 14 bases between the two germline ends. This CDR3 is 18 amino acids long. Germline V lookup: CDR1 SGHTA, CDR2 FQGNSA. The CDR3 sequence: CASSLAPKGGANTGELFF. The CDR3 region has the DNA TGTGCCAGCAGCTTAGCCCCTAAGGGGGGCGCGAACACCGGGGAGCTGTTTTTT.

V and J are TRBV7-9 and TRBJ2-7, with 9 positions matching TRBD2. From germline, CDR1 is SEHNR and CDR2 FQNEAQ (reference sequence). Trimming took 6 bases from V and 2 from J; bases not matched to a gene: 5. The CDR3 runs to 14 residues. The CDR3 DNA reads as TGTGCCAGCAGTCTGCTAGCGGGGACCTACGAGCAGTACTTC. Translated: CASSLLAGTYEQYF.

The chain is built from TRBV20-1 and TRBJ2-5; TRBD2 matches at 13 bases. With V trimmed by 8 bases and J by 5 bases, 2 bases remained unmatched. The V gene's germline CDR1 is DFQATT and CDR2 SNEGSKA (reference sequence). The CDR3 has 12 residues. As DNA, the CDR3 is TGCAGTCAGGGACTAGCGGGGGAGACCCAGTACTTC. Amino acid sequence: CSQGLAGETQYF.

This clonotype was seen a single time. J is TRBJ1-2 and V is TRBV4-2; 8 nucleotides align to TRBD1. This CDR3 contains 17 residues. Trimming removed 4 bases from V and 4 bases from J; junction bases left unmatched: 14. From germline, CDR1 is LGHNA and CDR2 YNFKEQ. DNA of the CDR3: TGTGCCAGCAGCCTCCTAGGAACCGGGACAGGTACCTATGGCTACACCTTC. Translation: CASSLLGTGTGTYGYTF.

This chain connects TRBV20-1 to TRBJ2-2, with TRBD2 matching over 7 bases. The germline V gene has CDR1 DFQATT and CDR2 SNEGSKA (reference sequence). The length of the CDR3 is 16 residues. The junction had 15 bases not matched to a gene; V was cut back by 6 bases and J by 5 bases. CDR3: CSATPSASGHTGELFF. CDR3 coding DNA: TGCAGTGCGACCCCGTCGGCTAGCGGCCATACCGGGGAGCTGTTTTTT.